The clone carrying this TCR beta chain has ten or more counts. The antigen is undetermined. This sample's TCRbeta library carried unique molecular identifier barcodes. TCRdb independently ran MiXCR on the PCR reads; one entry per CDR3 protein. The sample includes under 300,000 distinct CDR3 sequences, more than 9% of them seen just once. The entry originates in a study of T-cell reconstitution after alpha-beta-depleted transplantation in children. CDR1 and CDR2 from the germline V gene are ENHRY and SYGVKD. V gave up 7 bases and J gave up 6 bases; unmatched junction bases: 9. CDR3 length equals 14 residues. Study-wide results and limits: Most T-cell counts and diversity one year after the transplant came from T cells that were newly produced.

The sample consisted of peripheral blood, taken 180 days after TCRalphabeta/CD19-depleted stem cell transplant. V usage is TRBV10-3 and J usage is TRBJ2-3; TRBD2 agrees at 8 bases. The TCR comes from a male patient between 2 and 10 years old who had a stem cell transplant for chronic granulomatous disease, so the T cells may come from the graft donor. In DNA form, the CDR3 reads TGTGCCATCACCCGAGCGGGGGAGTTTGATACGCAGTATTTT. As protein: CAITRAGEFDTQYF.